The clone carrying this T cell receptor (beta chain) has just a few counts. Other DNA sequences within the sample encode an identical CDR3. CDR3 length: 14 residues. The ends were cut back, 7 bases at V and 5 bases at J, with 17 bases in the middle. Germline V lookup: CDR1 SNHLY, CDR2 FYNNEI. This sample is drawn from a study of cytomegalovirus exposure and HLA in healthy donors. In the PCR, 60 Vbeta and 13 Jbeta primers were used. This table comes from immunoSEQ multiplex PCR, and its TCRdb copy is limited to in-frame clones, with some not included. The repertoire holds more than 150,000 clones, with roughly 72% as singletons.

The receptor was isolated from a man aged 40-55 years in good health and CMV-seronegative. J is TRBJ1-1 and V is TRBV2; a possible D gene is TRBD1 (6 bases). The sequenced material came from PBMCs. CDR3 loop: CASTDRGAGTEAFF. CDR3 sequence (DNA): TGTGCCAGCACCGACCGGGGGGCAGGGACTGAAGCTTTCTTT.